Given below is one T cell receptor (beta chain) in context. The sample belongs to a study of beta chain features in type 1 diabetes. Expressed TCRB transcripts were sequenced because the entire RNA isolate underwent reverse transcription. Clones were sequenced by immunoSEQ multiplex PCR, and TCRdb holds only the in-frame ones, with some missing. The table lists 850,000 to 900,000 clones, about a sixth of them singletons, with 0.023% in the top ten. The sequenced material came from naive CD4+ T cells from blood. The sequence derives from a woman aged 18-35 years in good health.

CDR3 DNA: TGCGCCAGCAGCTTTAATGCAGGGAGGCCAAGCACAGATACGCAGTATTTT. Translation gives CASSFNAGRPSTDTQYF. The rearrangement links TRBV5-1 to TRBJ2-3; D is perhaps TRBD2 (6 bases). The germline V gene has CDR1 SGHRS and CDR2 YFSETQ. The CDR3 runs 17 residues. The germline V and J ends were trimmed by 2 bases and 0 bases, with 16 bases remaining between them.